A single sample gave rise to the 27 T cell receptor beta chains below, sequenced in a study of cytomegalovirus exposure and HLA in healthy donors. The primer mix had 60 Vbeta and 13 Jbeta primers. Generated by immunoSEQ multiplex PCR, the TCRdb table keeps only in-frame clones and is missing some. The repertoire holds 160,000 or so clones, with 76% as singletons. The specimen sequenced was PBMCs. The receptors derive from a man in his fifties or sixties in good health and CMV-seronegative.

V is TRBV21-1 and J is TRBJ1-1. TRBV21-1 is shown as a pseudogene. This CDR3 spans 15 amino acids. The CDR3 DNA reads TGTGCCAGCACCCCGGGCGGGGATATGAACACTGAAGCTTTCTTT. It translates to CASTPGGDMNTEAFF.

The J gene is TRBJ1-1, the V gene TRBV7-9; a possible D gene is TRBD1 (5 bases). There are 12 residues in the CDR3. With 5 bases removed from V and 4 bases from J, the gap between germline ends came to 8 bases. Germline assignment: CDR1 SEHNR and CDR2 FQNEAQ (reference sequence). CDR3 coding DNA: TGTGCCAGCAGCCGGGGGACCACTGAAGCTTTCTTT. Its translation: CASSRGTTEAFF.

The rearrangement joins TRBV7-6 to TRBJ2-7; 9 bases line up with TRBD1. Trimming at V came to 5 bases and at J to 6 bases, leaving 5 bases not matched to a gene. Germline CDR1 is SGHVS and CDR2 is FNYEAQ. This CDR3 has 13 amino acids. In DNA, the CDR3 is TGTGCCAGCAGCCCAGGGACAGGGAGCGAGCAGTACTTC. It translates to CASSPGTGSEQYF.

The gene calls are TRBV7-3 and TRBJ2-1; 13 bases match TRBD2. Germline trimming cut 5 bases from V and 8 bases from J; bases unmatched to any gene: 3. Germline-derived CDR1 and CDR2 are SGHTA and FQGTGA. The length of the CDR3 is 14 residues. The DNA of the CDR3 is TGTGCCAGCAGCGGGACTAGCGGGGTCCATGAGCAGTTCTTC. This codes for CASSGTSGVHEQFF. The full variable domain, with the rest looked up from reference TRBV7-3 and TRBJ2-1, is GAGVSQTPSNKVTEKGKYVELRCDPISGHTALYWYRQSLGQGPEFLIYFQGTGAADDSGLPNDRFFAVRPEGSVSTLKIQRTERGDSAVYLCASSGTSGVHEQFFGPGTRLTVL.

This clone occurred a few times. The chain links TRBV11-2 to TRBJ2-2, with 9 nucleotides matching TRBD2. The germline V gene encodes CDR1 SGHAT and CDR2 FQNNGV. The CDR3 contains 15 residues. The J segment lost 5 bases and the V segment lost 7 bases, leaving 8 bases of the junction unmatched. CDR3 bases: TGTGCCAGCACCCGGGCGGGGGGGCCAACCGGGGAGCTGTTTTTT. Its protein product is CASTRAGGPTGELFF.

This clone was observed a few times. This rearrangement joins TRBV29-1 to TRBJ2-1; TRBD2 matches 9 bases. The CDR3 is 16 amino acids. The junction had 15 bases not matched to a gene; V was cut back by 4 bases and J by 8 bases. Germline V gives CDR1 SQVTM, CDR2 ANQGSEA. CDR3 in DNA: TGCAGCGTTGTCGGTCGTGCGGCGGGAGGGTATTATGAGCAGTTCTTC. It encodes CSVVGRAAGGYYEQFF.

The CDR3 bases are TGTGCCAGCAGTAAACCGGGACTAGCGGGAGGAACGGGAGAGACCCAGTACTTC. Its protein product is CASSKPGLAGGTGETQYF. This sequence joins TRBV2 and TRBJ2-5; 15 bases match TRBD2. Germline CDR1 SNHLY, CDR2 FYNNEI. Losses at the gene ends were 5 bases for V and 4 bases for J; bases not matched to a gene: 11. This CDR3 region has 18 residues.

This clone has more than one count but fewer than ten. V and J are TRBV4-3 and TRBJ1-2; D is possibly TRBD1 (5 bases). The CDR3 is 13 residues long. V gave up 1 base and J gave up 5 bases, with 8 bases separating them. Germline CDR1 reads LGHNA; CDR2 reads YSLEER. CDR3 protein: CASSQAAGYGYTF. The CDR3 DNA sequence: TGCGCCAGCAGCCAAGCGGCAGGGTATGGCTACACCTTC.

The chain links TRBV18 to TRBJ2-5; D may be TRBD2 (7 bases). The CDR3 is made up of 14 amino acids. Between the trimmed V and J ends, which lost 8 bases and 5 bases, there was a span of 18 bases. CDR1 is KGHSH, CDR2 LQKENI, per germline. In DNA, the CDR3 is TGTGCCAGCGCCATTGGGGGGGCGCGGGAGACCCAGTACTTC. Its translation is CASAIGGARETQYF.

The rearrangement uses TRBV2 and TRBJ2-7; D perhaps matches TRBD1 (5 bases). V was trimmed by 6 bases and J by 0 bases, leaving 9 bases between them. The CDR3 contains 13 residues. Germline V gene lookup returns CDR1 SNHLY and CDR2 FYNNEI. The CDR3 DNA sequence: TGTGCCAGCAGCGCAGGGTCCTCCTACGAGCAGTACTTC. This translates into CASSAGSSYEQYF.

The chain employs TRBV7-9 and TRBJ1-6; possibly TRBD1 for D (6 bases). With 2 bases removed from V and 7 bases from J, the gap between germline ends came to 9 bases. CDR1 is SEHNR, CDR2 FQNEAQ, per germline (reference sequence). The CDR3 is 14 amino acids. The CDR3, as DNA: TGTGCCAGCAGCTTAACAGGGATCAATTCACCCCTCCACTTT. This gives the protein CASSLTGINSPLHF.

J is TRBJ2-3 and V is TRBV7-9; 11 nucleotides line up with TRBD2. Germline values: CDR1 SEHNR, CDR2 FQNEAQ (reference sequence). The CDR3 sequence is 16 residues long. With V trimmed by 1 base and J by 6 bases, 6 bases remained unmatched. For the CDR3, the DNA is TGTGCCAGCAGCTTAGGGGAGACTAGCGGGGTCGATACGCAGTATTTT. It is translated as CASSLGETSGVDTQYF. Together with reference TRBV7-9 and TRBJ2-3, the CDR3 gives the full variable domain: DTGVSQNPRHKITKRGQNVTFRCDPISEHNRLYWYRQTLGQGPEFLTYFQNEAQLEKSRLLSDRFSAERPKGSFSTLEIQRTEQGDSAMYLCASSLGETSGVDTQYFGPGTRLTVL.

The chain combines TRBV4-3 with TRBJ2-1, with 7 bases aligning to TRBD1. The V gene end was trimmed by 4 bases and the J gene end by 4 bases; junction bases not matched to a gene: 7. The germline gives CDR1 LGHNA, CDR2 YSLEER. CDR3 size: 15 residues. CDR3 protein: CASSREGASYNEQFF. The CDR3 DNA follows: TGCGCCAGCAGCCGCGAGGGGGCGAGTTACAATGAGCAGTTCTTC.

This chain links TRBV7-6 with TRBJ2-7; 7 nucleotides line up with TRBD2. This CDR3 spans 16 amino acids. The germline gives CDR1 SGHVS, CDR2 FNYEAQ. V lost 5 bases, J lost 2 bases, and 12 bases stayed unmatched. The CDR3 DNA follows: TGTGCCAGCAGCCCGGCGGCCCGCGGGAGTACCTACGAGCAGTACTTC. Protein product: CASSPAARGSTYEQYF.

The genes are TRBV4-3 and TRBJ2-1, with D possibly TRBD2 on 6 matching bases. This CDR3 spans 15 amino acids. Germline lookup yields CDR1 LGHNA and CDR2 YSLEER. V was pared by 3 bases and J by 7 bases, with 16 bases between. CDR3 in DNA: TGCGCCAGCAGCCACTATCAGGGACTGCTTAATGAGCAGTTCTTC. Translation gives CASSHYQGLLNEQFF.

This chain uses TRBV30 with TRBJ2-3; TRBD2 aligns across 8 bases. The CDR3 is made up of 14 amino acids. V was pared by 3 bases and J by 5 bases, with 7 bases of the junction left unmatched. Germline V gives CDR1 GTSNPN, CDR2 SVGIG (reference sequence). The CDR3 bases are TGTGCCTGGAGCACGACGGGAGGGAAAGATACGCAGTATTTT. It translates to CAWSTTGGKDTQYF.

The CDR3 DNA reads as TGCGCCAGCAGCCAAGATCAGGCAGTAGCCAAAAACATTCAGTACTTC. Translating it yields CASSQDQAVAKNIQYF. This rearrangement joins TRBV4-3 to TRBJ2-4, with unresolved D. Trimming took off 0 bases at V and 0 bases at J, with 9 bases between the two ends. CDR3 length: 16 residues. Germline assignment: CDR1 LGHNA and CDR2 YSLEER.

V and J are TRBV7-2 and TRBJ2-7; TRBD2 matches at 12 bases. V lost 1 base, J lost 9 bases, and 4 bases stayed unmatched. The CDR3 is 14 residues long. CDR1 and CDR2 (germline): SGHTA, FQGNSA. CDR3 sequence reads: CASSLGTSGVGQYF. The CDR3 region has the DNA TGTGCCAGCAGCTTAGGGACTAGCGGGGTCGGGCAGTACTTC. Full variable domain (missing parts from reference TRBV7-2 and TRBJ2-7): GAGVSQSPSNKVTEKGKDVELRCDPISGHTALYWYRQSLGQGLEFLIYFQGNSAPDKSGLPSDRFSAERTGGSVSTLTIQRTQQEDSAVYLCASSLGTSGVGQYFGPGTRLTVT.

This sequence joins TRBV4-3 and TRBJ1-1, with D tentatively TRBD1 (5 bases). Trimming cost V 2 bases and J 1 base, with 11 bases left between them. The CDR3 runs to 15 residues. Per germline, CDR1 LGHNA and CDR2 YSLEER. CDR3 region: CASSQWGVGNTEAFF. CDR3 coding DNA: TGCGCCAGCAGCCAATGGGGGGTGGGGAACACTGAAGCTTTCTTT.

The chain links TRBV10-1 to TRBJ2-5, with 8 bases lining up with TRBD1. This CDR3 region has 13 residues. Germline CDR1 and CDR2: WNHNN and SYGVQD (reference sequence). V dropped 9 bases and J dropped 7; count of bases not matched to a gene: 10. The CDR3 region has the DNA TGCGCCAGTTCTGAGGACAGGGCCGTGACCCAGTACTTC. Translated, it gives CASSEDRAVTQYF.

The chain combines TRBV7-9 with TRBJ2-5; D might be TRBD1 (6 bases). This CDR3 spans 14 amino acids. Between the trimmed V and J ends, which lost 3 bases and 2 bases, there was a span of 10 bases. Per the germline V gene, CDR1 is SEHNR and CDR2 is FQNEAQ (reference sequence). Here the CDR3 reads CASSFWGLQETQYF. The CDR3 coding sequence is TGTGCCAGCAGCTTCTGGGGGCTTCAAGAGACCCAGTACTTC.

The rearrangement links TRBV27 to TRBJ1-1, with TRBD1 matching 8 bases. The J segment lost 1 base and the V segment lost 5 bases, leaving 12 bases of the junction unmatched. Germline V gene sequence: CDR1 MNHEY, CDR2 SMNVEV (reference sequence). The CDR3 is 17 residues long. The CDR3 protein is CASSVIGQGRGNTEAFF. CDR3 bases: TGTGCCAGCAGTGTAATCGGACAGGGACGGGGGAACACTGAAGCTTTCTTT.

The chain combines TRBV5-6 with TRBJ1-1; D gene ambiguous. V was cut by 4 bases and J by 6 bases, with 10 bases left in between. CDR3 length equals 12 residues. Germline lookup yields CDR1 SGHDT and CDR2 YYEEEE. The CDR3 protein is CASSLYSSEAFF. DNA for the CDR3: TGTGCCAGCAGCCTCTATTCCTCTGAAGCTTTCTTT. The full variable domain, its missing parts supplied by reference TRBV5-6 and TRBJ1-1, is DAGVTQSPTHLIKTRGQQVTLRCSPKSGHDTVSWYQQALGQGPQFIFQYYEEEERQRGNFPDRFSGHQFPNYSSELNVNALLLGDSALYLCASSLYSSEAFFGQGTRLTVV.

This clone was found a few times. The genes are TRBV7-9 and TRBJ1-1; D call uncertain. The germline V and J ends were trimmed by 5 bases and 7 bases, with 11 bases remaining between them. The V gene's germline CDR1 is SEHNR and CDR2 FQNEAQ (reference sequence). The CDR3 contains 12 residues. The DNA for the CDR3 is TGTGCCAGCAGCCGGGAGGGCATTGAAGCTTTCTTT. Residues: CASSREGIEAFF. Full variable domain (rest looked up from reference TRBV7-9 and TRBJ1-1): DTGVSQNPRHKITKRGQNVTFRCDPISEHNRLYWYRQTLGQGPEFLTYFQNEAQLEKSRLLSDRFSAERPKGSFSTLEIQRTEQGDSAMYLCASSREGIEAFFGQGTRLTVV.

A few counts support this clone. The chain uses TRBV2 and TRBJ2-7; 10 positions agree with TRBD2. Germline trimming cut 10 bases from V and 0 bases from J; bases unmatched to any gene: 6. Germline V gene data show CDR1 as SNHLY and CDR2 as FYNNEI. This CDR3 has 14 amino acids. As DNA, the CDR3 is TGTGCCAACTCCGGGACTAGCGACTCCTACGAGCAGTACTTC. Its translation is CANSGTSDSYEQYF.

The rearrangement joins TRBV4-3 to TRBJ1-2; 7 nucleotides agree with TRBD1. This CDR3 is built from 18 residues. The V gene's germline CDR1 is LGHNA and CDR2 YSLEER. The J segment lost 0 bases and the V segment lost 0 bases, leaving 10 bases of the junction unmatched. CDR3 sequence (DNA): TGCGCCAGCAGCCAAGATTCAGGGACAGCCTCCCCTAACTATGGCTACACCTTC. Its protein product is CASSQDSGTASPNYGYTF.

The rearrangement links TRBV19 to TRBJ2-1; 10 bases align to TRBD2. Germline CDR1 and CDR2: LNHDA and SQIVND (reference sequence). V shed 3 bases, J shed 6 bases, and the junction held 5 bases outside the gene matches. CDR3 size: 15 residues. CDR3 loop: CASSMWASGGNEQFF. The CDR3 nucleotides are TGTGCCAGTAGTATGTGGGCTAGCGGGGGCAATGAGCAGTTCTTC.